Below, one T cell receptor beta chain is given with its context. This sample stems from a study of blood T cell repertoires in COVID-19. Study in general: COVID-19 samples, acute and convalescent, were from the United States, Italy and Spain.

Trimming cost V 4 bases and J 7 bases; bases outside gene matches: 13. This CDR3 contains 17 residues. Germline CDR1 is SGHKS and CDR2 is YYEKEE (reference sequence). Original methodology: Reference gene primer amplification in the assay estimated nucleated cell counts. Produced via immunoSEQ multiplex PCR; TCRdb's table is partial and in-frame only. V and J calls and clone size are given by that table; D and trimming were obtained from the DNA. The table lists over 100,000 clones, approximately 90% of them singletons. The sequenced sample was peripheral blood. The V gene is TRBV5-5, the J gene TRBJ2-2; 10 nucleotides agree with TRBD1. The TCR originated in a human donor in a cohort sampled during active COVID-19. The CDR3 DNA reads TGTGCCAGCAGCATTGTGCCCGGGACAGGGGAGAACGGGGAGCTGTTTTTT. It codes for CASSIVPGTGENGELFF.